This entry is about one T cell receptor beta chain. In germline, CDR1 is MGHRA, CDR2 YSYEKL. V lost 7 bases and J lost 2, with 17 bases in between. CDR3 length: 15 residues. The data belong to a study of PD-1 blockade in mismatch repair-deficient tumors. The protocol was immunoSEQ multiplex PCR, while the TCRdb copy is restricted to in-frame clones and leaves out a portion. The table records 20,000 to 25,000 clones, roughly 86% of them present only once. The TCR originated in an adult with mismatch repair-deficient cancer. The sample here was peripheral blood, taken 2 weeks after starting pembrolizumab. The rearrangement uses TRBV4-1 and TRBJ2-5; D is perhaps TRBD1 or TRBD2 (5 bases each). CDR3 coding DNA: TGCGCCAGCAATAAACGGATGGGGGTGCAAGAGACCCAGTACTTC. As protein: CASNKRMGVQETQYF.